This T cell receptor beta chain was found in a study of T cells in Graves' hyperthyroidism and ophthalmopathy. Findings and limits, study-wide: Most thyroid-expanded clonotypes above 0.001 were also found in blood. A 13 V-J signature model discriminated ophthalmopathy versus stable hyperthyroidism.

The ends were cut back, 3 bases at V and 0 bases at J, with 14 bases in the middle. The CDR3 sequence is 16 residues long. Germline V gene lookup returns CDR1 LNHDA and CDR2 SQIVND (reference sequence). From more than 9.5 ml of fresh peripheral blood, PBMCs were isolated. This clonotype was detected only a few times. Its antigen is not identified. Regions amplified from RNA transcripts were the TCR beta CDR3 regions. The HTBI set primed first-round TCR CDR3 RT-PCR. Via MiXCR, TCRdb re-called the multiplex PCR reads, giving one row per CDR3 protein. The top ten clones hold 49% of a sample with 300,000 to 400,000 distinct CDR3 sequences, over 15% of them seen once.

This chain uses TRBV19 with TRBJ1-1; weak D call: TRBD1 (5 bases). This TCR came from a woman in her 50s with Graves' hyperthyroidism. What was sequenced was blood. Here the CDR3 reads CASSIGPGQVNTEAFF. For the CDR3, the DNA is TGTGCCAGTAGTATCGGTCCAGGGCAAGTGAACACTGAAGCTTTCTTT.